The sequence of this T cell receptor beta chain was determined in a study of blood T cell repertoires in COVID-19. For the study at large: Acute and convalescent COVID-19 samples came from the United States, Italy and Spain. Sample material is recorded as cDNA or gDNA derived from T cells, B-cell-depleted T cells, or PBMCs.

The CDR3 consists of 13 residues. V lost 1 base and J lost 7; bases outside the gene matches: 4. Germline lookup yields CDR1 SGHRS and CDR2 YFSETQ. Study processing details: Reference gene primer amplification in the assay estimated nucleated cell counts. TCRdb's table, derived via immunoSEQ multiplex PCR, lists solely in-frame clones and lacks some. D and trimming come from the DNA, and the V and J calls and clone size come from that table. The sample shows around 56,000 clones, around 90% of them seen only once. Sequenced material: peripheral blood. This chain joins TRBV5-1 and TRBJ1-1; TRBD1 matches at 7 bases. The TCR originated in a man at least 80 years old with acute or convalescent COVID-19. The DNA of the CDR3 is TGCGCCAGCAGCTTGCAGGGGACAGATGAAGCTTTCTTT. Its translation: CASSLQGTDEAFF. The full variable domain, its missing parts supplied by reference TRBV5-1 and TRBJ1-1, is KAGVTQTPRYLIKTRGQQVTLSCSPISGHRSVSWYQQTPGQGLQFLFEYFSETQRNKGNFPGRFSGRQFSNSRSEMNVSTLELGDSALYLCASSLQGTDEAFFGQGTRLTVV.